What follows are 2 T cell receptor beta chains derived from one specimen sequenced in a study of radiotherapy plus CTLA-4 blockade in lung cancer. The protocol was immunoSEQ multiplex PCR, while the TCRdb copy is restricted to in-frame clones and leaves out a portion. The sample lists 45,000 to 55,000 clones, around 69% seen once, with 11% in the top ten. The sequencing here drew on peripheral blood, taken from a patient treated with radiotherapy plus ipilimumab. Receptors originate from a human donor with non-small cell lung cancer who had stable disease on radiotherapy plus ipilimumab.

This rearrangement joins TRBV19 to TRBJ2-2; D remains unclear. CDR1 is LNHDA and CDR2 is SQIVND in the germline V gene (reference sequence). This CDR3 contains 13 residues. Trimming took off 1 base at V and 5 bases at J, with 5 bases between the two ends. CDR3 residues: CASSIGLTGELFF. The CDR3 nucleotides are TGTGCCAGTAGTATAGGTCTTACCGGGGAGCTGTTTTTT.

This sequence joins TRBV2 and TRBJ1-1; 7 bases fit TRBD1. Germline trimming cut 6 bases from V and 5 bases from J; bases unmatched to any gene: 6. CDR3 length: 13 amino acids. In germline, CDR1 is SNHLY, CDR2 FYNNEI. For the CDR3, the DNA is TGTGCCAGCAGCGGACAGGACTTGACTGAAGCTTTCTTT. This sequence encodes CASSGQDLTEAFF.